This T cell receptor (beta chain) was sequenced in a study of CD8+CD57+ T cells in acquired aplastic anemia. TCR beta VDJ and CDR3 profiles were obtained from a genomic DNA template. TCRdb re-called the reads with MiXCR, one entry per CDR3 protein. This sample has over 150,000 distinct CDR3 sequences, with about 70% found just once. The V gene end was trimmed by 3 bases and the J gene end by 3 bases; junction bases not matched to a gene: 5. The CDR3 runs to 15 residues. CDR1 and CDR2 from the germline V gene are LNHDA and SQIVND (reference sequence). Patients chosen for sequencing had shown CD8+CD57+ cell expansion by flow cytometry.

The receptor comes from a human donor with aplastic anemia. The gene calls are TRBV19 and TRBJ2-1; 7 nucleotides agree with TRBD1. Sequenced: sorted CD4+, CD8+, or CD8+CD57+ T cells (not recorded which) from PBMCs. CDR3 nucleotide sequence: TGTGCCAGTAGTATCCGAGGGGGCGGCTACAATGAGCAGTTCTTC. Amino acids: CASSIRGGGYNEQFF.